These T cell receptor beta chains were read from a single sample in a study of CD8+CD57+ T cells in acquired aplastic anemia. Each CDR3 protein is one row after TCRdb ran MiXCR on the reads. This repertoire shows about 210,000 distinct CDR3 sequences, around 60% found once; its top ten account for around 32%. The sequenced material came from sorted CD4+, CD8+, or CD8+CD57+ T cells (not recorded which) from PBMCs. The receptors here all came from a human donor in good health. CDR3s include the opening cysteine and the closing phenylalanine or tryptophan. Fields, in order: J gene, CDR3 length, V gene, D gene, clone size, CDR3 DNA, CDR3 protein. A D gene is named only where the DNA matches it firmly. Clone sizes are given selectively: once, few, many, or a class where the clone is expanded.

TRBJ1-6,13,TRBV15,.,.,TGTGCCACCAGCAGGGGGGAAGGTTCACCCCTCCACTTT,CATSRGEGSPLHF
TRBJ2-1,16,TRBV7-3,.,many,TGTGCCAGCAGCTCCGGGGCGGAGAGCTCCTACAATGAGCAGTTCTTC,CASSSGAESSYNEQFF
TRBJ2-1,13,TRBV6-1,.,many,TGTGCCAGCAGCGGGACTTCTCCCAATGAGCAGTTCTTC,CASSGTSPNEQFF
TRBJ1-6,13,TRBV2,.,.,TGTGCCAGCAGTGAAGGTGCGAATTCACCCCTCCACTTT,CASSEGANSPLHF
TRBJ1-2,12,TRBV10-3,TRBD1,.,TGTGCCATCACCACAGGGGGCCATGGCTACACCTTC,CAITTGGHGYTF
TRBJ1-3,14,TRBV16,.,.,TGTGCCAGCAGCAATGAATACCAGGGAAACACCATATATTTT,CASSNEYQGNTIYF
TRBJ2-7,13,TRBV20-1,TRBD1,.,TGCAGTGCCAACCCCAGGGGGCCCTACGAGCAGTACTTC,CSANPRGPYEQYF
TRBJ2-2,14,TRBV27,TRBD2,.,TGTGCCAGCAGTTTTGGGAGGGAGACCGGGGAGCTGTTTTTT,CASSFGRETGELFF
TRBJ1-2,13,TRBV7-6,.,few,TGTGCCAGCAGCTTACAGGGTGCGGGTGGCTACACCTTC,CASSLQGAGGYTF
TRBJ2-2,13,TRBV7-9,.,.,TGTGCCAGCAGCCCCGGAGACGTCGGGGAGCTGTTTTTT,CASSPGDVGELFF
TRBJ1-1,11,TRBV10-2,.,few,TGCGCCAGCAGTGAGTCGCTAGAAGCTTTCTTT,CASSESLEAFF
TRBJ1-1,17,TRBV7-2,.,.,TGTGCCAGCAGCTTAGAGAGTACAGGGCACGGGAACACTGAAGCTTTCTTT,CASSLESTGHGNTEAFF
TRBJ1-5,13,TRBV7-2,.,.,TGTGCCAGCAGCTCTAAATTCAATCAGCCCCAGCATTTT,CASSSKFNQPQHF
TRBJ2-7,17,TRBV20-1,.,.,TGCAGTGCTAGAGACCCTACCGGACAGCCGATCTCCTACGAGCAGTACTTC,CSARDPTGQPISYEQYF
TRBJ2-1,13,TRBV5-6,.,.,TGTGCCAGCAGCTTGGACTCCTACAATGAGCAGTTCTTC,CASSLDSYNEQFF
TRBJ1-5,13,TRBV24-1,.,.,TGTGCCACCAGTGATTTTGCCAATCAGCCCCAGCATTTT,CATSDFANQPQHF
TRBJ2-5,20,TRBV24-1,TRBD2,few,TGTGCCACCAGTGACACTCCTGGACTAGCGGGGGGTCCCACGGGGGGGACCCAGTACTTC,CATSDTPGLAGGPTGGTQYF
TRBJ2-7,14,TRBV2,.,.,TGTGCCAGCAGTAGGGAGGTGGAGCCCTACGAGCAGTACTTC,CASSREVEPYEQYF
TRBJ1-1,14,TRBV25-1,.,.,TGTGCCAGCAGTGGCCGGACGGTGAACACTGAAGCTTTCTTT,CASSGRTVNTEAFF
TRBJ1-1,18,TRBV15,.,once,TGTGCCACCAGCATCATCTGCAGTGGGATTATTGGGGACACTGAAGCTTTCTTT,CATSIICSGIIGDTEAFF
TRBJ1-5,15,TRBV24-1,.,.,TGTGCCACCAGTGACCGGACAAGCTTGAATCAGCCCCAGCATTTT,CATSDRTSLNQPQHF
TRBJ1-1,13,TRBV20-1,TRBD1,many,TGCAGTGCTAGTGACAGGGGTTGGACTGAAGCTTTCTTT,CSASDRGWTEAFF
TRBJ1-2,14,TRBV14,.,.,TGTGCCAGCAGAGATCGCGGGGAGGCGTATGGCTACACCTTC,CASRDRGEAYGYTF
TRBJ1-1,13,TRBV10-3,TRBD1,many,TGTGCCACCCAGACAGGGATGAACACTGAAGCTTTCTTT,CATQTGMNTEAFF
TRBJ1-1,13,TRBV25-1,.,.,TGTGCCAGCAGTCCCCAGGGACGAGGCGGAGCTTTCTTT,CASSPQGRGGAFF
TRBJ2-2,17,TRBV20-1,.,.,TGCAGTGCTCACGGACTCACACGTCAGGGGAGTACCGGGGAGCTGTTTTTT,CSAHGLTRQGSTGELFF
TRBJ2-5,12,TRBV9,.,once,TGTGCCAGCAGCGCCCAGGGGGAGACCCAGTACTTC,CASSAQGETQYF
TRBJ1-3,13,TRBV20-1,.,.,TGCAGTGCTTGCCGAATCTCTGGAAACACCATATATTTT,CSACRISGNTIYF
TRBJ2-1,14,TRBV24-1,.,.,TGTGCCCCCAGTGAGAGGGGACGACACAATGAGCAGTTCTTC,CAPSERGRHNEQFF
TRBJ1-1,14,TRBV7-9,.,.,TGTGCCAGCAGCCTGGACACGAGTAGCACTGAAGCTTTCTTT,CASSLDTSSTEAFF
TRBJ1-6,15,TRBV19,TRBD1,.,TGTGCCAGTAGACCCCGTGACAGGGATAATTCACCCCTCCACTTT,CASRPRDRDNSPLHF
TRBJ2-7,18,TRBV5-8,.,.,TGCGCCAGCGCGGACAGTAGCATATATGGCGGGGAATCCTACGAGCAGTACTTC,CASADSSIYGGESYEQYF
TRBJ1-6,12,TRBV7-2,.,.,TGTGCCAGCAGCCCCAATAATTCACCCCTCCACTTT,CASSPNNSPLHF
TRBJ2-1,14,TRBV25-1,.,.,TGTGCCAGCAGTGAATACAGGGGGGACAATGAGCAGTTCTTC,CASSEYRGDNEQFF
TRBJ2-7,12,TRBV4-1,.,many,TGCGCCAGCAGCCAAGGGTCGAGGGAGCAGTACTTC,CASSQGSREQYF
TRBJ1-1,16,TRBV2,TRBD1,.,TGTGCCAGCAGGGGGACAGGGGGCGCGGGGCCGTCTGAAGCTTTCTTT,CASRGTGGAGPSEAFF
TRBJ2-3,14,TRBV20-1,TRBD2,many,TGCAGTGCTGACGGACTAGCGGACACAGATACGCAGTATTTT,CSADGLADTDTQYF
TRBJ2-7,16,TRBV2,.,few,TGTGCCAGCAGTGAAATACTTCCGGGGAGCTCCTACGAGCAGTACTTC,CASSEILPGSSYEQYF
TRBJ2-2,19,TRBV19,.,.,TGTGCCAGTAGTAAGCTGAATTTGGACTTCAGACCGAACACCGGGGAGCTGTTTTTT,CASSKLNLDFRPNTGELFF
TRBJ2-2,11,TRBV6-4,.,.,TGTGCCAGCAGTGTCACCGGGGGGCTGTTTTTT,CASSVTGGLFF
TRBJ2-7,15,TRBV13,TRBD1,many,TGTGCCAGCAGCCGCCGCGGGACAGGGGCCTACGAGCAGTACTTC,CASSRRGTGAYEQYF
TRBJ2-7,15,TRBV7-9,.,.,TGTGCCAGCAGCTTTAGGGACTGGGGGTCCTACGAGCAGTACTTC,CASSFRDWGSYEQYF